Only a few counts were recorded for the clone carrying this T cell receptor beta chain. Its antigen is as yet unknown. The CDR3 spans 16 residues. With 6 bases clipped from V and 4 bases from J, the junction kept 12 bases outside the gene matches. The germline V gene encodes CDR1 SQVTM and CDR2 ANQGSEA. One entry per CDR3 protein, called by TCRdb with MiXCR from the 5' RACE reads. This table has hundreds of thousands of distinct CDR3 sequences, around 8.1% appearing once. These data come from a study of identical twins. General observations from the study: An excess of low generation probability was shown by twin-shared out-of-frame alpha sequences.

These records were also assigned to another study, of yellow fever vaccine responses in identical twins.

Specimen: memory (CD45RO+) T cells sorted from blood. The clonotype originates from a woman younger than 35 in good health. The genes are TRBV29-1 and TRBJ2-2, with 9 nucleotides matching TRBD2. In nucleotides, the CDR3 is TGCAGCGTAGGAGTCATAGCGGGAGTGGGCACCGGGGAGCTGTTTTTT. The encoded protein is CSVGVIAGVGTGELFF.